The 13 T cell receptor beta chains presented below share a single source sample, sequenced in a study of cytomegalovirus exposure and HLA in healthy donors. PCR primers comprised 60 Vbeta and 13 Jbeta primers. The repertoire was sequenced with immunoSEQ multiplex PCR; TCRdb's copy has only in-frame clones and lacks some. The sample includes about 90,000 clones, around 84% of them seen just once. Specimen: PBMCs. The receptors derive from a middle-aged woman in good health and CMV-seropositive.

The chain carries TRBV6-4 and TRBJ1-6; tentative D call: TRBD1 (6 bases). The V gene lost 8 bases and the J gene lost 7 bases, with 15 bases spanning the gap. The CDR3 is 14 residues long. The germline V gene encodes CDR1 MRHNA and CDR2 SNTAGT. CDR3 sequence: CASRDTYSNSPLHF. The CDR3 DNA sequence: TGTGCCAGCCGGGACACTTACTCCAATTCACCCCTCCACTTT.

The V gene is TRBV7-9, the J gene TRBJ2-1, with 7 positions matching TRBD1. Trimming at V came to 2 bases and at J to 4 bases, leaving 5 bases not matched to a gene. The V gene's germline CDR1 is SEHNR and CDR2 FQNEAQ (reference sequence). This CDR3 is 15 amino acids long. The CDR3 sequence is CASSLPTGMYNEQFF. The CDR3 DNA sequence: TGTGCCAGCAGCTTACCGACAGGGATGTACAATGAGCAGTTCTTC.

V and J are TRBV7-9 and TRBJ2-3, with 8 bases fitting TRBD1. The germline V gene encodes CDR1 SEHNR and CDR2 FQNEAQ (reference sequence). V trimming: 2 bases; J trimming: 6 bases; junction bases outside the gene matches: 10. This CDR3 spans 16 amino acids. In DNA form, the CDR3 reads TGTGCCAGCAGCTTACTACAGGGGGGACTCACCGATACGCAGTATTTT. This translates into CASSLLQGGLTDTQYF.

The chain uses TRBV30 and TRBJ1-5; 10 bases line up with TRBD1. V was clipped by 0 bases and J by 7 bases; unmatched bases: 6. The CDR3 loop spans 15 amino acids. CDR1 and CDR2 from the germline V gene are GTSNPN and SVGIG (reference sequence). The CDR3 bases are TGTGCCTGGAGTGTAGGGGACAGGGGACACCAGCCCCAGCATTTT. Encoded protein: CAWSVGDRGHQPQHF.

The chain is built from TRBV7-2 and TRBJ2-5, with D unresolved. CDR3 length: 13 residues. Germline V gives CDR1 SGHTA, CDR2 FQGNSA. With 1 base removed from V and 7 bases from J, the gap between germline ends came to 10 bases. The DNA for the CDR3 is TGTGCCAGCAGCTTAGAGGAAAGAGGGACCCAGTACTTC. Protein: CASSLEERGTQYF.

This clone came up a few times. At the DNA level, this CDR3 is encoded by other sequences in the same sample as well. V is TRBV19 and J is TRBJ1-4, with D possibly matching TRBD1 (5 bases). The V end was cut by 6 bases, the J end by 9 bases, with 17 bases between. Germline-derived CDR1 and CDR2 are LNHDA and SQIVND (reference sequence). The CDR3 has 14 amino acids. In DNA, the CDR3 is TGTGCCAGTAGCGCACAAACCGGGACTCAAAAACTGTTTTTT. Its translation: CASSAQTGTQKLFF.

The rearrangement joins TRBV7-8 to TRBJ2-1, with 8 bases aligning to TRBD2. The germline V gene encodes CDR1 SGHVS and CDR2 FQNEAQ. V lost 5 bases, J lost 5 bases, and 11 bases stayed unmatched. The CDR3 contains 16 residues. The CDR3 region is CASSHHLAGEDNEQFF. The DNA for the CDR3 is TGTGCCAGCAGCCATCATCTAGCGGGTGAAGACAATGAGCAGTTCTTC.

This clone was picked up a small number of times. The sample carries other DNA sequences with the same CDR3. V is TRBV5-4 and J is TRBJ1-5; D is unresolved. The CDR3 totals 14 residues. V was shortened by 3 bases and J by 0 bases, with 7 bases between the two germline ends. CDR1 SGHNT and CDR2 YYREEE come from the germline V gene (reference sequence). Written as DNA, the CDR3 is TGTGCCAGCAGCTGGGCGGGTAGCAATCAGCCCCAGCATTTT. Residues: CASSWAGSNQPQHF.

The chain couples TRBV11-2 to TRBJ2-7, with 11 bases that match TRBD2. Germline V gene data show CDR1 as SGHAT and CDR2 as FQNNGV. CDR3 length: 19 amino acids. Losses at the gene ends were 4 bases for V and 0 bases for J; bases not matched to a gene: 14. CDR3 residues: CASSSQVLAGGSSSYEQYF. DNA for the CDR3: TGTGCCAGCAGCTCCCAGGTCCTAGCGGGAGGCTCCAGCTCCTACGAGCAGTACTTC.

A single count supports this clone. The same CDR3 is also encoded by other DNA sequences in this sample. The chain combines TRBV4-3 with TRBJ2-7; D not certain. Trimming left V 1 base short and J 1 base short, with 11 bases between. This CDR3 contains 15 residues. Germline V gene lookup returns CDR1 LGHNA and CDR2 YSLEER. This chain's CDR3 is CASSQAQTESYEQYF. For the CDR3, the DNA is TGCGCCAGCAGCCAAGCCCAGACTGAATCCTACGAGCAGTACTTC.

This CDR3 reads CASSAQGANTEAFF. For the CDR3, the DNA is TGTGCCAGCAGCGCACAGGGGGCGAACACTGAAGCTTTCTTT. The chain joins TRBV9 to TRBJ1-1; 9 bases are a match to TRBD1. The CDR3 runs 14 residues. V shed 3 bases and J 1 base; nucleotides not matched to a gene: 1. Germline CDR1 and CDR2: SGDLS and YYNGEE.

The chain uses TRBV6-6 and TRBJ1-1; 9 bases fit TRBD1. Germline V CDR1 and CDR2: MNHNY, SVGAGI (reference sequence). V gave up 6 bases and J gave up 7 bases; unmatched junction bases: 3. CDR3 length: 12 residues. The CDR3 reads CASSRQGGEAFF. CDR3 sequence (DNA): TGTGCCAGCAGCAGACAGGGGGGTGAAGCTTTCTTT.

The chain joins TRBV6-6 to TRBJ2-1; TRBD2 aligns across 11 bases. Germline CDR1 is MNHNY and CDR2 is SVGAGI (reference sequence). V trimming: 4 bases; J trimming: 2 bases; junction bases outside the gene matches: 4. The CDR3 extends over 16 amino acids. The chain's CDR3 is CASSSGTSGTYNEQFF. The CDR3 nucleotides are TGTGCCAGCAGTTCCGGGACTAGCGGTACCTACAATGAGCAGTTCTTC.